These T cell receptor beta chains were read from a single sample in a study of CD8+ T cells in alopecia areata. Libraries were prepared by immunoSEQ multiplex PCR; TCRdb keeps only in-frame clonotypes and omits some of them. The sample holds more than 100,000 clones, 55% seen once. Sequenced sample: CD4+ T cells sorted from blood. These receptors all stem from a human donor in good health. Both conserved end residues are part of each CDR3. D genes are given only for firm matches. Clone sizes are given selectively: once, few, many, or a class where the clone is expanded.

cdr3_aa	cdr3_nt	clone_size	v_call	j_call	cdr3_length	d_call
CSAHRRDHQFF	TGCAGTGCTCATAGAAGGGATCACCAGTTCTTC	.	TRBV20-1	TRBJ2-1	11	.
CASSQDGGTEAFF	TGCGCCAGCAGCCAAGACGGGGGCACTGAAGCTTTCTTT	.	TRBV4-3	TRBJ1-1	13	.
CSVEVDTYGYTF	TGCAGCGTTGAAGTGGACACCTATGGCTACACCTTC	.	TRBV29-1	TRBJ1-2	12	.
CASSMWAGGSGANVLTF	TGTGCCAGTAGTATGTGGGCAGGGGGCTCTGGGGCCAACGTCCTGACTTTC	.	TRBV19	TRBJ2-6	17	TRBD1
CSARDWYTDTQYF	TGCAGCGCCCGGGACTGGTACACAGATACGCAGTATTTT	once	TRBV29-1	TRBJ2-3	13	.
CASSIRGDQPQHF	TGTGCCAGTAGTATCAGGGGCGATCAGCCCCAGCATTTT	.	TRBV19	TRBJ1-5	13	.
CASRGTGVGEQYF	TGTGCCAGCAGAGGGACAGGGGTTGGCGAGCAGTACTTC	once	TRBV2	TRBJ2-7	13	TRBD1
CASSWEETQYF	TGCGCCAGCAGCTGGGAAGAGACCCAGTACTTC	few	TRBV5-1	TRBJ2-5	11	.
CASSPREQSYGYTF	TGTGCCAGCTCACCGAGGGAGCAGAGCTATGGCTACACCTTC	few	TRBV18	TRBJ1-2	14	.
CAISRGQLRETQYF	TGTGCCATCAGCAGGGGCCAGCTGAGAGAGACCCAGTACTTC	few	TRBV28	TRBJ2-5	14	.
CASSSTVNEQFF	TGTGCCAGCAGCTCGACCGTCAATGAGCAGTTCTTC	.	TRBV7-9	TRBJ2-1	12	.
CASSQVIDRRPYNSPLHF	TGTGCCAGCAGCCAAGTCATCGACAGGCGTCCCTATAATTCACCCCTCCACTTT	.	TRBV14	TRBJ1-6	18	.
CSANRQETQYF	TGCAGTGCCAACAGGCAAGAGACCCAGTACTTC	.	TRBV20-1	TRBJ2-5	11	.
CASSRTSMATTYEQYF	TGTGCCAGCAGTCGGACGAGTATGGCTACTACCTACGAGCAGTACTTC	.	TRBV27	TRBJ2-7	16	.
CASSEHGYEQYF	TGTGCCAGCAGTGAACACGGCTACGAGCAGTACTTC	.	TRBV2	TRBJ2-7	12	.
CASSLSRTGYGYTF	TGTGCCAGCAGCTTATCTCGGACGGGATATGGCTACACCTTC	few	TRBV7-2	TRBJ1-2	14	.
CASSLAVHSPLHF	TGTGCCAGCAGCTTGGCCGTCCATTCACCCCTCCACTTT	.	TRBV5-4	TRBJ1-6	13	.
CATLLGQGATYEQYF	TGTGCCACCCTTCTTGGACAGGGGGCTACCTACGAGCAGTACTTC	.	TRBV6-1	TRBJ2-7	15	TRBD1
CSVEAGDQETQYF	TGCAGCGTTGAAGCAGGGGACCAAGAGACCCAGTACTTC	few	TRBV29-1	TRBJ2-5	13	.
CASSEYVTNNQPQHF	TGTGCCAGCAGTGAATACGTGACGAACAATCAGCCCCAGCATTTT	.	TRBV2	TRBJ1-5	15	.
CASSLNQGITDTQYF	TGTGCCAGCAGCTTAAATCAGGGGATCACAGATACGCAGTATTTT	.	TRBV7-9	TRBJ2-3	15	.
CASSLGQASYEQYF	TGTGCCAGCAGCTTAGGGCAGGCCTCCTACGAGCAGTACTTC	once	TRBV7-2	TRBJ2-7	14	.
CASSQPPSGAKNIQYF	TGCGCCAGCAGCCAACCCCCCTCAGGGGCCAAAAACATTCAGTACTTC	.	TRBV4-1	TRBJ2-4	16	.
CAWNVGGGYTF	TGTGCCTGGAATGTAGGGGGCGGCTACACCTTC	.	TRBV30	TRBJ1-2	11	TRBD1
CASNPPSGAQYF	TGTGCCAGCAATCCTCCTTCGGGGGCCCAGTACTTC	.	TRBV25-1	TRBJ2-5	12	.
CASSQDGMGGELFF	TGCGCCAGCAGCCAAGATGGAATGGGCGGGGAGCTGTTTTTT	few	TRBV4-1	TRBJ2-2	14	.
CASSRRAASGTDTQYF	TGTGCCAGCAGCAGACGGGCAGCTTCTGGCACAGATACGCAGTATTTT	once	TRBV7-2	TRBJ2-3	16	.
CSVGTGAPEQYF	TGCAGCGTTGGGACAGGGGCCCCCGAGCAGTACTTC	.	TRBV29-1	TRBJ2-7	12	TRBD1
CSVLRLAGGTDTQYF	TGCAGCGTTCTGAGGCTAGCGGGGGGAACAGATACGCAGTATTTT	.	TRBV29-1	TRBJ2-3	15	TRBD2
CSAATGTGGETQYF	TGCAGCGCCGCGACTGGGACAGGGGGCGAGACCCAGTACTTC	few	TRBV29-1	TRBJ2-5	14	TRBD1
CSVEGRLTETQYF	TGCAGCGTTGAAGGTCGGCTAACGGAGACCCAGTACTTC	.	TRBV29-1	TRBJ2-5	13	.
CSVASRGAGKNIQYF	TGCAGCGTTGCATCCCGGGGGGCAGGCAAAAACATTCAGTACTTC	.	TRBV29-1	TRBJ2-4	15	.
CASSYSWGVNEKLFF	TGTGCCAGCAGTTACTCTTGGGGAGTTAATGAAAAACTGTTTTTT	once	TRBV6-5	TRBJ1-4	15	.
CAWSAGTSGNTIYF	TGTGCCTGGAGTGCAGGGACCTCTGGAAACACCATATATTTT	.	TRBV30	TRBJ1-3	14	.
CASSERAGTANYGYTF	TGTGCCAGCAGTGAACGGGCAGGGACAGCTAACTATGGCTACACCTTC	.	TRBV6-1	TRBJ1-2	16	TRBD1
CASSLGSGFWNTEAFF	TGTGCCAGCAGCTTAGGGTCTGGTTTCTGGAACACTGAAGCTTTCTTT	.	TRBV7-9	TRBJ1-1	16	.
CASMIFGSPKEWTETQYF	TGTGCCAGCATGATATTCGGCTCGCCCAAAGAGTGGACAGAGACCCAGTACTTC	.	TRBV2	TRBJ2-5	18	.
CASSQDVGTGVYGYTF	TGCGCCAGCAGCCAAGATGTAGGGACAGGGGTCTATGGCTACACCTTC	.	TRBV4-3	TRBJ1-2	16	TRBD1
CASSFPRRGPFSYEQYF	TGCGCCAGCAGTTTCCCAAGGCGGGGTCCCTTCTCCTACGAGCAGTACTTC	.	TRBV5-1	TRBJ2-7	17	.
CASSSGQAKPLHF	TGTGCCAGCAGCTCGGGACAGGCCAAACCCCTCCACTTT	.	TRBV5-4	TRBJ1-6	13	TRBD1
CASTDNGETQYF	TGTGCCAGCACAGACAATGGGGAGACCCAGTACTTC	.	TRBV2	TRBJ2-5	12	.
CASRSGQAYEQYF	TGTGCCAGCAGATCCGGACAGGCCTACGAGCAGTACTTC	.	TRBV6-5	TRBJ2-7	13	TRBD1
CASSLAGRDLYNEQFF	TGTGCCAGCAGCTTGGCGGGTCGGGACCTCTACAATGAGCAGTTCTTC	.	TRBV5-4	TRBJ2-1	16	.
CASSLGRDLYGYTF	TGTGCCAGCAGCTTGGGCCGGGATCTTTATGGCTACACCTTC	once	TRBV5-6	TRBJ1-2	14	.
CSVARTGVSYNEQFF	TGCAGCGTCGCTAGGACAGGGGTCTCCTACAATGAGCAGTTCTTC	.	TRBV29-1	TRBJ2-1	15	TRBD1
CSVFGLDQETQYF	TGCAGCGTTTTTGGCCTGGACCAAGAGACCCAGTACTTC	few	TRBV29-1	TRBJ2-5	13	.
CASLRETAYNEQFF	TGTGCCAGCCTCCGGGAGACAGCCTACAATGAGCAGTTCTTC	.	TRBV5-8	TRBJ2-1	14	.
CAWSVSVGYGYTF	TGTGCCTGGAGTGTTTCGGTGGGGTATGGCTACACCTTC	.	TRBV30	TRBJ1-2	13	.
CASSQGGVRTGELFF	TGCGCCAGCAGCCAAGGGGGCGTGAGGACCGGGGAGCTGTTTTTT	.	TRBV4-1	TRBJ2-2	15	.
CASSPGLAGYNEQFF	TGCGCCAGCAGCCCCGGACTAGCGGGCTACAATGAGCAGTTCTTC	.	TRBV5-1	TRBJ2-1	15	TRBD2